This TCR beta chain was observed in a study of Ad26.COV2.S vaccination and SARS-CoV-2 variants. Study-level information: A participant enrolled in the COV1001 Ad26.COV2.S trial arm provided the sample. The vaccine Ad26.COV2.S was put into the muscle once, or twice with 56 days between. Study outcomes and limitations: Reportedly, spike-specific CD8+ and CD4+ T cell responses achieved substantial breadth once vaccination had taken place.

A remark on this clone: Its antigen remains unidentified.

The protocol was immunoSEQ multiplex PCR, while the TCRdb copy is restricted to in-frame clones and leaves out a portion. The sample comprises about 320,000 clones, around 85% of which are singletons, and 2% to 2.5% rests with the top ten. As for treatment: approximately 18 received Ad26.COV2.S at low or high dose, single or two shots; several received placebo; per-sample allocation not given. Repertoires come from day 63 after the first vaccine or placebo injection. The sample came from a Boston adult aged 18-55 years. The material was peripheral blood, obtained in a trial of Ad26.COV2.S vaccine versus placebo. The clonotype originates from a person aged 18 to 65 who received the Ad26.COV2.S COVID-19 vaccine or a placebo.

CDR3 protein: CATGRANRDTQYF. CDR3 DNA: TGTGCCACCGGCAGGGCCAATAGAGATACGCAGTATTTT. The chain employs TRBV24-1 and TRBJ2-3; perhaps TRBD1 as D (5 bases). This CDR3 spans 13 amino acids. Germline V lookup: CDR1 KGHDR, CDR2 SFDVKD. Between the trimmed V and J ends, which lost 9 bases and 5 bases, there was a span of 14 bases.